This TCR beta chain was captured in a study of cytomegalovirus exposure and HLA in healthy donors. This table comes from immunoSEQ multiplex PCR, and its TCRdb copy is limited to in-frame clones, with some not included. Found here are roughly 120,000 clones, just under 90% of them singletons; the top ten hold approximately 3.3%. Losses at the gene ends were 5 bases for V and 1 base for J; bases not matched to a gene: 7. Germline V gives CDR1 WSHSY, CDR2 SAAADI. The CDR3 covers 16 residues. Material for sequencing was PBMCs. The TCR sequence derives from a man younger than 40 in good health and CMV-seronegative. V gene TRBV10-2 combines with J gene TRBJ2-4; 8 bases align to TRBD1. The DNA for the CDR3 is TGCGCCAGCAGTCCCCAGGGGGCAGGGGCCAAAAACATTCAGTACTTC. This sequence encodes CASSPQGAGAKNIQYF.